The clone carrying this TCR beta chain was seen ten or more times. Antigen specificity is unknown. This record comes from a study of molecular identifiers for immune sequencing clone quantification. Regarding the study as a whole: Whereas clones above 20 RNA copies held under 1% of naive-cell molecules, they held over 97% of effector molecules.

TCRdb recomputed calls from the PCR reads with MiXCR, one row per CDR3 protein. The sample comprises around 480,000 distinct CDR3 sequences, about 25% of which are singletons, and over 0.6% rests with the top ten. Trimming removed 1 base from V and 6 bases from J, with 5 bases in between. Looked up from germline, CDR1 is MDHEN and CDR2 is SYDVKM. The CDR3 consists of 12 residues. The J gene is TRBJ2-3, the V gene TRBV28; D ambiguous. Sequencing used naive CD8+ T cells from blood, with Jurkat cell RNA spiked in. Subset: FACS-sorted CD8+CD4-CCR7+CD45RA+ naive T cells. The clonotype was recovered from a human donor in good health. Some libraries in this study had Jurkat cell RNA spiked in. The CDR3 loop is CASSLSEDTQYF. The CDR3 coding sequence is TGTGCCAGCAGTTTATCTGAGGATACGCAGTATTTT.